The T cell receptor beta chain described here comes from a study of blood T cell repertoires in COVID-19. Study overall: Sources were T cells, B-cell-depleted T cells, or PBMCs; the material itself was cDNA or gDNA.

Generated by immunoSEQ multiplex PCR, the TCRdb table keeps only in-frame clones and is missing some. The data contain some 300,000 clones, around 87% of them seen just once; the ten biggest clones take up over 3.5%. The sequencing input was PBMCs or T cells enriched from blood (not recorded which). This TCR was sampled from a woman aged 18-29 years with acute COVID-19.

The CDR3 DNA reads TGTGCCAGTAGTACGGAGACAGGGTTGGATTCACCCCTCCACTTT. Protein product: CASSTETGLDSPLHF. The gene calls are TRBV19 and TRBJ1-6, with 7 bases that match TRBD1. With V trimmed by 4 bases and J by 8 bases, 8 bases remained unmatched. Germline lookup yields CDR1 LNHDA and CDR2 SQIVND (reference sequence). The CDR3 is 15 residues long.